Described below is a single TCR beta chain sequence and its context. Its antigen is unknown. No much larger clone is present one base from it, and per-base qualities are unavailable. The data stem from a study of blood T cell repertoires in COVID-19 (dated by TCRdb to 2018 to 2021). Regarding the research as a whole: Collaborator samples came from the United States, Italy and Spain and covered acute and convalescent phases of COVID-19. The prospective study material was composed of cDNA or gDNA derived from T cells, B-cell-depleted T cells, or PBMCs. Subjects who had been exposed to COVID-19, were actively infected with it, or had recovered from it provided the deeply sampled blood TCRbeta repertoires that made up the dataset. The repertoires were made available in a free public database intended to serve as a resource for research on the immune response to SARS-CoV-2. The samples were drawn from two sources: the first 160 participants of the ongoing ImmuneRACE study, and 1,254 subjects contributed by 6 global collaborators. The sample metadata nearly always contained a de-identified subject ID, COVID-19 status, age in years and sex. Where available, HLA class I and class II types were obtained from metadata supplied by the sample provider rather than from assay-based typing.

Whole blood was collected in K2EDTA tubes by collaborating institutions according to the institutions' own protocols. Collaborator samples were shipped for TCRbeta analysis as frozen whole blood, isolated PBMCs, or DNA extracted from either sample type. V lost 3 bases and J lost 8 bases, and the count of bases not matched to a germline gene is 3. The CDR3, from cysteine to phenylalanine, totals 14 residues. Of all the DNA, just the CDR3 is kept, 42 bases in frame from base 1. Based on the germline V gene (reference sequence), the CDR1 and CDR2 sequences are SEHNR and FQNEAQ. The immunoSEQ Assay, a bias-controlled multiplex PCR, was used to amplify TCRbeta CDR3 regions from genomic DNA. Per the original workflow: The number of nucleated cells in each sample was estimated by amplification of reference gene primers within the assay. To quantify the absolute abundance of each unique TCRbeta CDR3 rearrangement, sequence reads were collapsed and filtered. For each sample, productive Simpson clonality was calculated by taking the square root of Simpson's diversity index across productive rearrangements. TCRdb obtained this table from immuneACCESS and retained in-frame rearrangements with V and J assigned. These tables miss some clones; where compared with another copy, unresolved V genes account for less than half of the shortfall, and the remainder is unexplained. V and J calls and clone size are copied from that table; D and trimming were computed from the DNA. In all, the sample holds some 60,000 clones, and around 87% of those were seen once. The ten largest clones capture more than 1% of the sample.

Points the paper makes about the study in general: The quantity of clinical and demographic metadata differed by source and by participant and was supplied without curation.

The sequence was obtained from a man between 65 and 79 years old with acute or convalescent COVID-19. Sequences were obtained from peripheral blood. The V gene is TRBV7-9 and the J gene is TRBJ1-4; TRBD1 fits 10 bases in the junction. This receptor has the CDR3 CASSFMGQGEKLFF. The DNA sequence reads TGTGCCAGCAGCTTTATGGGACAGGGGGAAAAACTGTTTTTT.